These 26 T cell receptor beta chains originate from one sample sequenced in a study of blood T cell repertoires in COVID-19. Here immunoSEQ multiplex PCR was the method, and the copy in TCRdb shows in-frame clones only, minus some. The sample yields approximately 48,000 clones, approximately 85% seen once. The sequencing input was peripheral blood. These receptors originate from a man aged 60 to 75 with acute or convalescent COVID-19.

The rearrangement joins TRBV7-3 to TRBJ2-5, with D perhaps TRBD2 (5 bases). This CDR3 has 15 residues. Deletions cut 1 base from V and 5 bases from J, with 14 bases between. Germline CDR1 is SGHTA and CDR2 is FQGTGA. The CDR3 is CASSLRIHPGETQYF. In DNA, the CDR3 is TGTGCCAGCAGCTTAAGGATTCACCCGGGGGAGACCCAGTACTTC. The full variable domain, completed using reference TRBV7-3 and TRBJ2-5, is GAGVSQTPSNKVTEKGKYVELRCDPISGHTALYWYRQSLGQGPEFLIYFQGTGAADDSGLPNDRFFAVRPEGSVSTLKIQRTERGDSAVYLCASSLRIHPGETQYFGPGTRLLVL.

As DNA, the CDR3 is TGCGCCAGCAGCTCCCAAAACACAGATACGCAGTATTTT. It codes for CASSSQNTDTQYF. This chain uses TRBV5-1 with TRBJ2-3; no firm D call. The germline V gene encodes CDR1 SGHRS and CDR2 YFSETQ. V lost 3 bases to trimming and J lost 2 bases, with 7 bases between them. This CDR3 is built from 13 residues.

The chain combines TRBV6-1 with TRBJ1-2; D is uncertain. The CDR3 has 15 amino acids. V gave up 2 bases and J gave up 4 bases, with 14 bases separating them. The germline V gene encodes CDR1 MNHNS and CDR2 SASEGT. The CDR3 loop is CASSEYARLGYGYTF. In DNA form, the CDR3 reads TGTGCCAGCAGTGAATACGCCAGGCTTGGCTATGGCTACACCTTC.

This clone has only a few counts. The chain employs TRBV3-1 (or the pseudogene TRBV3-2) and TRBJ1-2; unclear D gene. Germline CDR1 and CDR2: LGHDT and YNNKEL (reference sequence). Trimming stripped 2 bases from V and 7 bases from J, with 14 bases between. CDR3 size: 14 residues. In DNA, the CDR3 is TGTGCCAGCAGCCAATCAAGACCCGGGGTTGGCTACACCTTC. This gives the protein CASSQSRPGVGYTF.

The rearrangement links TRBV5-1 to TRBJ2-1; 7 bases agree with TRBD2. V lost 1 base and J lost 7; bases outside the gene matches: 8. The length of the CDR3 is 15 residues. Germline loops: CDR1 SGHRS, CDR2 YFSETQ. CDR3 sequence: CASSLSLAVYNEQFF. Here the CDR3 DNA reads TGCGCCAGCAGCTTGTCGCTAGCGGTTTATAATGAGCAGTTCTTC.

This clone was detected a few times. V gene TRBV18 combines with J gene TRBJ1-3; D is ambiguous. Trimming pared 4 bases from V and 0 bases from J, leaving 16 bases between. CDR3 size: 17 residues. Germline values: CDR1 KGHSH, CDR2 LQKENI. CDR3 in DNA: TGTGCCAGCTCACGCAAGCTAGACGCTGGCTCTGGAAACACCATATATTTT. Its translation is CASSRKLDAGSGNTIYF.

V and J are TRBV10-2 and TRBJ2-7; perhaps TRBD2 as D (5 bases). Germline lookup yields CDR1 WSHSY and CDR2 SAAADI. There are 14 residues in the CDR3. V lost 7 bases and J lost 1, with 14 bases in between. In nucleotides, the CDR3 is TGCGCCAGCATGAGTAGCGCCTTTTCCTACGAGCAGTACTTC. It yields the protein CASMSSAFSYEQYF.

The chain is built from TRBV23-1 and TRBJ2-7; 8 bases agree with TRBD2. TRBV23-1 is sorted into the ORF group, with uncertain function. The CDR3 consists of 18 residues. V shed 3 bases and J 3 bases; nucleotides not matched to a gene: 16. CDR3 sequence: CASSHPRGGKTHLYEQYF. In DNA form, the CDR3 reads TGCGCCAGCAGTCATCCCCGCGGGGGGAAGACACACCTCTACGAGCAGTACTTC.

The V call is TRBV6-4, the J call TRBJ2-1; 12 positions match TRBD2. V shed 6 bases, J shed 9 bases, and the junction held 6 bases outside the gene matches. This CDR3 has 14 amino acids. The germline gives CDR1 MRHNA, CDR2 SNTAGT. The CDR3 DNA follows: TGTGCCAGCAGCCAACTAGCGGGAGGTTTTGAGCAGTTCTTC. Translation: CASSQLAGGFEQFF.

The CDR3 loop reads CASRRGGVNNEQFF. The CDR3 region has the DNA TGTGCCAGTAGGCGGGGCGGGGTTAACAATGAGCAGTTCTTC. The gene calls are TRBV27 and TRBJ2-1; TRBD2 might be the D (6 bases). The germline V gene has CDR1 MNHEY and CDR2 SMNVEV (reference sequence). The CDR3 is 14 amino acids. Trimming took 9 bases from V and 5 from J, leaving 17 bases between them.

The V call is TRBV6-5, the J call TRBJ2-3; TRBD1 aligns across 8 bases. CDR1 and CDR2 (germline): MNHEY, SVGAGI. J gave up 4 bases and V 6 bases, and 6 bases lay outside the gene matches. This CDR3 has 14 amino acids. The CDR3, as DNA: TGTGCCAGCAGACGAACAGGGGGTGCAGATACGCAGTATTTT. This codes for CASRRTGGADTQYF.

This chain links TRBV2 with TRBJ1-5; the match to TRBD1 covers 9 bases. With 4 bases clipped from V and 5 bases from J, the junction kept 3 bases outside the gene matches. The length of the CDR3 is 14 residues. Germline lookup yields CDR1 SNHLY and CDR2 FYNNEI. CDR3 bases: TGTGCCAGCAGTGGCGACAGGGGGTATCAGCCCCAGCATTTT. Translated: CASSGDRGYQPQHF.

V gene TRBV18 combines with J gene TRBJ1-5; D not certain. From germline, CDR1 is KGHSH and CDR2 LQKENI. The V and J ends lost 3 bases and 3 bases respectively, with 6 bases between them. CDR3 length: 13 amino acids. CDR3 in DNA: TGTGCCAGCTCACCTGGACTCAATCAGCCCCAGCATTTT. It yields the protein CASSPGLNQPQHF.

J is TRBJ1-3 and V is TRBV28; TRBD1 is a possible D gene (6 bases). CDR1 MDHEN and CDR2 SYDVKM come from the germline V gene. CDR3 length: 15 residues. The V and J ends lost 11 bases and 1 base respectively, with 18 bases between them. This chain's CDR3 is CAVAETGTSGNTIYF. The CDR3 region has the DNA TGTGCCGTAGCCGAAACCGGGACATCTGGAAACACCATATATTTT.

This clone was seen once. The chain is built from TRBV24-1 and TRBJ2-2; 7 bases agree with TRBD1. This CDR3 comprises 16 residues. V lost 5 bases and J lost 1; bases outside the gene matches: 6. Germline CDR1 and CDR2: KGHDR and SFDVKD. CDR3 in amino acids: CATSGQGRGNTGELFF. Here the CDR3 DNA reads TGTGCCACCAGTGGACAGGGCCGGGGGAACACCGGGGAGCTGTTTTTT.

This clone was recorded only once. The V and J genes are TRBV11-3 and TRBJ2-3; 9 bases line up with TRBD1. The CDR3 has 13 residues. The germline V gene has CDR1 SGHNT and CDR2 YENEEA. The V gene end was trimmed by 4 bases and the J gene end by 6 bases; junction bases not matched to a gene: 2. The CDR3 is CASSWGQGDTQYF. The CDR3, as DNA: TGTGCCAGCAGCTGGGGACAGGGTGATACGCAGTATTTT.

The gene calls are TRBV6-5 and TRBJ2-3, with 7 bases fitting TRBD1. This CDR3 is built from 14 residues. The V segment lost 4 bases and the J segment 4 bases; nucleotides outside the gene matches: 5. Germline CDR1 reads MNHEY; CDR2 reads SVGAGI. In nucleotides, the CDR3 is TGTGCCAGCAGTTCTGACAGGGATGCAGATACGCAGTATTTT. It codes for CASSSDRDADTQYF.

CDR3 sequence reads: CASSETRSGTGGDYGYTF. The CDR3 nucleotides are TGTGCCAGCAGTGAAACCCGAAGTGGGACAGGGGGCGACTATGGCTACACCTTC. This chain uses TRBV25-1 with TRBJ1-2; TRBD1 agrees at 12 bases. Germline V gene lookup returns CDR1 MGHDK and CDR2 SYGVNS. Germline trimming cut 2 bases from V and 3 bases from J; bases unmatched to any gene: 10. This CDR3 spans 18 amino acids.

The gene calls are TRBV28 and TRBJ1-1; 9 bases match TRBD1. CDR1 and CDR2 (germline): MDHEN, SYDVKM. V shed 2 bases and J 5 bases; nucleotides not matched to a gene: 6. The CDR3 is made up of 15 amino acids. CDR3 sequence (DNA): TGTGCCAGCAGTTTACTCGGGACAGGGAATACTGAAGCTTTCTTT. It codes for CASSLLGTGNTEAFF.

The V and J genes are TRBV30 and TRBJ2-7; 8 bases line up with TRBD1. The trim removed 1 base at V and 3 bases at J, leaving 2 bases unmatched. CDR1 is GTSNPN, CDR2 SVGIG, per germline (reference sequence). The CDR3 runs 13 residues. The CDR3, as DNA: TGTGCCTGGAGTGAGGACAGGGACTACGAGCAGTACTTC. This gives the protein CAWSEDRDYEQYF.

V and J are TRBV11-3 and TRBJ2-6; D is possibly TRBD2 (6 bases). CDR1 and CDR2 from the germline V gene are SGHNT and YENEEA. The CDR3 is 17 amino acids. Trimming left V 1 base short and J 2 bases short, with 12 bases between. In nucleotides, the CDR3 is TGTGCCAGCAGCTTAGCGATATGGGGGGCTGGGGCCAACGTCCTGACTTTC. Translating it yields CASSLAIWGAGANVLTF.

This CDR3 is CASSLGIAGTQETQYF. The DNA for the CDR3 is TGCGCCAGCAGCTTAGGTATAGCGGGGACACAAGAGACCCAGTACTTC. The V gene is TRBV5-1, the J gene TRBJ2-5; 8 bases map to TRBD2. After removal of 2 bases from V and 2 bases from J, the junction contained 8 bases not matched to a gene. CDR3 length equals 16 residues. The germline CDR1 and CDR2 sequences are SGHRS and YFSETQ.

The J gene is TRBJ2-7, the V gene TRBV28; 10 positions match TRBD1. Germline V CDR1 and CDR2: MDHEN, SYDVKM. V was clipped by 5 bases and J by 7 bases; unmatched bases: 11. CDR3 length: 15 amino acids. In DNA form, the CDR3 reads TGTGCCAGCAGTCCCTGGGGGACAGGGGTAGAAGAGCAGTACTTC. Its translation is CASSPWGTGVEEQYF.

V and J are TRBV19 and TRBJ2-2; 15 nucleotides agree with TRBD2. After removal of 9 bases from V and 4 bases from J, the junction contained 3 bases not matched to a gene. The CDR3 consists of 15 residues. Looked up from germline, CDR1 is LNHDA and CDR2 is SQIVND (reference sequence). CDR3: CASRTSGRGTGELFF. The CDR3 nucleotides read TGTGCCAGCCGGACTAGCGGGAGGGGCACCGGGGAGCTGTTTTTT.

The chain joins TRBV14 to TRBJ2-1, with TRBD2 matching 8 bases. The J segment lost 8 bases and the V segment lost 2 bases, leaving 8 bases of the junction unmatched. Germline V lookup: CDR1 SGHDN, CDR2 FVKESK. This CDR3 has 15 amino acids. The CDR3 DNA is TGTGCCAGCAGCCAAACGGGGGGGGTCTGGGATGAGCAGTTCTTC. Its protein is CASSQTGGVWDEQFF. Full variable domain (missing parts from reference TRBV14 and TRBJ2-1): EAGVTQFPSHSVIEKGQTVTLRCDPISGHDNLYWYRRVMGKEIKFLLHFVKESKQDESGMPNNRFLAERTGGTYSTLKVQPAELEDSGVYFCASSQTGGVWDEQFFGPGTRLTVL.

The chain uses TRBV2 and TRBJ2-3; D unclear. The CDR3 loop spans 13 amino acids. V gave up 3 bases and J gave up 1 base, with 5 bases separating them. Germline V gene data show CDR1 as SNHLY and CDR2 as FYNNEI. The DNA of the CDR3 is TGTGCCAGCAGTGATCAGGGCACAGATACGCAGTATTTT. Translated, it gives CASSDQGTDTQYF.